This T cell receptor beta chain was obtained from a study of cytomegalovirus exposure and HLA in healthy donors. There are 15 residues in the CDR3. V dropped 3 bases and J dropped 0 bases, with 9 bases sitting between them. Germline CDR1 and CDR2: KGHSH and LQKENI. The PCR ran on 60 Vbeta and 13 Jbeta primers. TCRdb's table, derived via immunoSEQ multiplex PCR, lists solely in-frame clones and lacks some. The sample consists of around 150,000 clones, 75% of them appearing once. The sample taken for sequencing was PBMCs. V usage is TRBV18 and J usage is TRBJ1-3; perhaps TRBD1 as D (6 bases). The receptor was derived from a man between 18 and 35 years old in good health and CMV-seropositive. CDR3 DNA: TGTGCCAGCTCACCGCCCAGGGGCTCTGGAAACACCATATATTTT. Amino acids: CASSPPRGSGNTIYF.